This T cell receptor beta chain was identified during a study of PD-1 blockade in classical Hodgkin lymphoma. About the study: Nivolumab dosed at 3 mg/kg went to patients intravenously every 2 weeks.

Study-level findings and limits: Baseline TCR diversity was reportedly lower in newly diagnosed patients than healthy donors. Baseline diversity in complete responders resembled that of newly diagnosed patients. By cycle point C4D1, TCR diversity had risen significantly in CD4+ cells (but not CD8+ cells).

As concerns this clone: What it recognizes is unknown.

The CDR3 sequence is 13 residues long. The germline V and J ends were trimmed by 4 bases and 1 base, with 6 bases remaining between them. CDR1 is MNHEY and CDR2 is SVGAGI in the germline V gene. Libraries were prepared by immunoSEQ multiplex PCR; TCRdb keeps only in-frame clonotypes and omits some of them. The sample includes approximately 25,000 clones, around 86% seen only once; the top ten take roughly a fifth. Brentuximab vedotin exposure varied, and every patient relapsed after autologous stem cell transplantation. This TCR was recovered from a human donor with classical Hodgkin lymphoma. This material consisted of peripheral blood mononuclear cells (PBMCs), taken before the second cycle of nivolumab. The V call is TRBV6-5, the J call TRBJ2-3; D ambiguous. This CDR3 is CASSSRGTDTQYF. CDR3 nucleotides: TGTGCCAGCAGTTCCCGGGGCACAGATACGCAGTATTTT.